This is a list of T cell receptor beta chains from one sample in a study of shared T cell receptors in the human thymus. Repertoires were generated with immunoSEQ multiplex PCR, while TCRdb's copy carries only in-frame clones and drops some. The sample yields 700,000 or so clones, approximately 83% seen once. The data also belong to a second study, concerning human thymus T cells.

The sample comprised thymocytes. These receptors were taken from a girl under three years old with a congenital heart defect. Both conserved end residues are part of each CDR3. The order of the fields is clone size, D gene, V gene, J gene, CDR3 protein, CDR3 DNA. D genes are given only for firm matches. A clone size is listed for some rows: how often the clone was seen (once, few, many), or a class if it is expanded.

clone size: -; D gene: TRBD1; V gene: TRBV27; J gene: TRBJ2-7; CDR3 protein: CASGRGGRDRIYEQYF; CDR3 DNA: TGTGCCAGCGGCCGGGGAGGTCGGGACAGGATCTACGAGCAGTACTTC
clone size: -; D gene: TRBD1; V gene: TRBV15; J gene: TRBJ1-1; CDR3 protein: CATSRLDRGVNGNTEAFF; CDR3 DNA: TGTGCCACCAGCAGACTAGACAGGGGAGTGAATGGGAACACTGAAGCTTTCTTT
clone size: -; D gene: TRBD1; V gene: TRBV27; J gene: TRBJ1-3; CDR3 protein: CASSSRGHCGNTIYF; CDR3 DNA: TGTGCCAGCAGTTCCAGGGGGCACTGTGGAAACACCATATATTTT
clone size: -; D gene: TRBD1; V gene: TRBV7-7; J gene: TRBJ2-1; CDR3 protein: CASSIRQGVRDEQFF; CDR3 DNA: TGTGCTAGCAGCATCCGACAGGGTGTGAGGGATGAGCAGTTCTTC
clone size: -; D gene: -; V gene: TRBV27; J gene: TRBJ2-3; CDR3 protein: CASSLRGQSSDTQYF; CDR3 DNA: TGTGCCAGCAGTTTACGTGGACAAAGCTCAGATACGCAGTATTTT
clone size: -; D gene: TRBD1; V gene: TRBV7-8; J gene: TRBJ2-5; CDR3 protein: CASSRQTQRTGRPGETQYF; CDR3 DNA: TGTGCCAGCAGCAGGCAAACCCAACGGACAGGGCGGCCAGGAGAGACCCAGTACTTC
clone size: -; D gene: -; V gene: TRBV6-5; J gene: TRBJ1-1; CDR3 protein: CASSGLSRGRTEAFF; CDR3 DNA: TGTGCCAGCAGTGGCCTTAGTCGGGGAAGGACTGAAGCTTTCTTT
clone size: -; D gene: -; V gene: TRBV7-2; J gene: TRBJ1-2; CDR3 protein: CASSLEGEGENYGYTF; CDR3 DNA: TGTGCCAGCAGCTTAGAGGGGGAGGGGGAGAACTATGGCTACACCTTC
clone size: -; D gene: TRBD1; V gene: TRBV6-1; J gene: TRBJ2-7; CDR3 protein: CASENRGSTYEQYF; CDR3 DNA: TGTGCCAGCGAAAACAGGGGTTCCACCTACGAGCAGTACTTC
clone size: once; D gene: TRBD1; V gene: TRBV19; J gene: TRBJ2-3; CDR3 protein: CASSIGPQDRVVTDTQYF; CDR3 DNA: TGTGCCAGTAGTATTGGACCTCAGGACAGGGTGGTCACAGATACGCAGTATTTT
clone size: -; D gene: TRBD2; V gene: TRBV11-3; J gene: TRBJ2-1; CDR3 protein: CASSLRSLAGANEQFF; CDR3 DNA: TGTGCCAGCAGCTTACGGAGTCTAGCGGGGGCCAATGAGCAGTTCTTC
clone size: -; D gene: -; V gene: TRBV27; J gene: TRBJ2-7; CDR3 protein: CASMDEDRAYF; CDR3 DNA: TGTGCCAGCATGGATGAGGATAGAGCGTACTTC
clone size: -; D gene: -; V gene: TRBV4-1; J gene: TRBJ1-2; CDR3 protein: CASSQDASLDSYSYTF; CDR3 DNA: TGCGCCAGCAGCCAAGATGCATCCCTGGACAGCTACTCCTACACCTTC
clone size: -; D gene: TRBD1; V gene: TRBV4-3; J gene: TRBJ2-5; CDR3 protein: CASSQPQGARETQYF; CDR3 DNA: TGCGCCAGCAGCCAGCCGCAGGGGGCCAGGGAGACCCAGTACTTC
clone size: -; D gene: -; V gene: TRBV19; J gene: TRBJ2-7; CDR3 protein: CASSIGRGYEQYF; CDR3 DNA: TGTGCCAGTAGTATCGGCCGCGGCTACGAGCAGTACTTC
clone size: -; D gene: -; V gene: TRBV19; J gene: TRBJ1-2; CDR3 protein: CASSRKAGWNYGYTF; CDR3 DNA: TGTGCCAGTAGTAGAAAAGCAGGTTGGAACTATGGCTACACCTTC
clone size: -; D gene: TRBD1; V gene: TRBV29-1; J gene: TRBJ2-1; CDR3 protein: CSVEGQGFDEQFF; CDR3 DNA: TGCAGCGTTGAAGGACAGGGGTTCGATGAGCAGTTCTTC
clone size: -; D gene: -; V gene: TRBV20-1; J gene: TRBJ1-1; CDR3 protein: CSGGGNTEAFF; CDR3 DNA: TGCAGTGGCGGCGGGAACACTGAAGCTTTCTTT
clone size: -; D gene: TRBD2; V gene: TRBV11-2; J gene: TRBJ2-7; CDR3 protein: CASSLPGLVYEQYF; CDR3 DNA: TGTGCCAGCAGCTTACCAGGACTAGTCTACGAGCAGTACTTC
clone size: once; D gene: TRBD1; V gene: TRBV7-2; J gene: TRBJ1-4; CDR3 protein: CASSFLSSGQGSTNEKLFF; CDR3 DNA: TGTGCCAGCAGTTTCTTGTCGTCGGGACAGGGATCGACTAATGAAAAACTGTTTTTT
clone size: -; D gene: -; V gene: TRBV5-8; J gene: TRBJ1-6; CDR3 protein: CASSPRTPKHSPLHF; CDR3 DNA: TGTGCCAGCAGCCCTAGGACTCCCAAACATTCACCCCTCCACTTT
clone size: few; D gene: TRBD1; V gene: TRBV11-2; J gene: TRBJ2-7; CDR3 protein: CASSKGTAGRLRPGF; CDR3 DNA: TGTGCCAGCAGCAAGGGGACAGCCGGAAGGCTGAGACCGGGCTTC
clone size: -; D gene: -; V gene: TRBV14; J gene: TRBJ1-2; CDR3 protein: CASSQVLSDRPDTSNYGYTF; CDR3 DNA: TGTGCCAGCAGCCAAGTGCTATCTGACCGCCCGGACACATCTAACTATGGCTACACCTTC
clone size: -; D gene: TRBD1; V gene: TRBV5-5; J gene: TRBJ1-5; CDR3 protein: CASSLCYPGGRSQPQHF; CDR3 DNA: TGTGCCAGCAGCTTGTGTTATCCAGGGGGTAGGAGTCAGCCCCAGCATTTT
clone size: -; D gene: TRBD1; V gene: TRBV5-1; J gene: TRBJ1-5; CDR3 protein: CASSTGQHNQPQHF; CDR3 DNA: TGCGCCAGCAGCACGGGACAGCACAATCAGCCCCAGCATTTT
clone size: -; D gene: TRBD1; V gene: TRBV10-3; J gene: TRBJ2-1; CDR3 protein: CAISESMRQGAMDEQFF; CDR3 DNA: TGTGCCATCAGTGAGTCGATGAGGCAGGGGGCTATGGATGAGCAGTTCTTC
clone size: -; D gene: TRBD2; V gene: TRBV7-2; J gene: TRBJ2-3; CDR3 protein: CASSFSGGRTDTQYF; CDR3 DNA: TGTGCCAGCAGCTTCAGCGGGGGCCGCACAGATACGCAGTATTTT
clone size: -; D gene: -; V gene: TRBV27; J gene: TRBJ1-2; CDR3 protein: CASSFLARGGASTEGYTF; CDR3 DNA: TGTGCCAGCAGTTTTTTGGCCCGTGGCGGGGCTTCGACGGAGGGCTACACCTTC
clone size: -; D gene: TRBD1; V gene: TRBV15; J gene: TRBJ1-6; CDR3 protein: CATSRDQSGDRAVSPLHF; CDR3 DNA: TGTGCCACCAGCAGAGATCAATCGGGAGACAGGGCTGTCTCACCCCTCCACTTT
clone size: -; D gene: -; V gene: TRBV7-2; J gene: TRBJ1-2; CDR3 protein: CASSRAAGAKLNYGYTF; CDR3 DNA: TGTGCCAGCAGCCGAGCCGCTGGAGCAAAATTGAACTATGGCTACACCTTC
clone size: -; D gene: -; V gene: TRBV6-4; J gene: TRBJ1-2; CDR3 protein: CASSDSHRVNYGYTF; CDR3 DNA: TGTGCCAGCAGTGACTCGCACAGGGTAAACTATGGCTACACCTTC
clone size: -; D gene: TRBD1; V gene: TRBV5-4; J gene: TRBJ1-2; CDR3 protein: CASSLWTGFYGYTF; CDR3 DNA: TGTGCCAGCAGCTTATGGACAGGATTCTATGGCTACACCTTC
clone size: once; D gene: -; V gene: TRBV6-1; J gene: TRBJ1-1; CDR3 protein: CASSESRGCTEAFF; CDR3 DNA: TGTGCCAGCAGTGAAAGCCGGGGATGCACTGAAGCTTTCTTT
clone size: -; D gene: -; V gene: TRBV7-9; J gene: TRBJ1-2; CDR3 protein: CASSLGDCRANYGYTF; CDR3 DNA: TGTGCCAGCAGCTTAGGGGACTGCCGAGCTAACTATGGCTACACCTTC
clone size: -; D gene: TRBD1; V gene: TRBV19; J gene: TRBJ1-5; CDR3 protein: CASRIGRDRYNQPQHF; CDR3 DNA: TGTGCCAGTAGGATTGGCCGGGACAGATACAATCAGCCCCAGCATTTT
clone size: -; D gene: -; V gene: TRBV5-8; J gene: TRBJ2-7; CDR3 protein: CASSWRHPDPYEQYF; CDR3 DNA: TGTGCCAGCAGCTGGAGGCATCCCGATCCCTACGAGCAGTACTTC
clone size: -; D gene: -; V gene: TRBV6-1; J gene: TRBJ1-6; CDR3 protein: CASSERRSTQGKNSPLHF; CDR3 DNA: TGTGCCAGCAGTGAAAGGAGATCCACACAGGGTAAAAATTCACCCCTCCACTTT
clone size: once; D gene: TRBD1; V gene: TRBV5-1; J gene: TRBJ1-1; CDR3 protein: CATRQGRANTEAFF; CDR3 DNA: TGCGCCACGAGACAGGGGAGGGCGAACACTGAAGCTTTCTTT
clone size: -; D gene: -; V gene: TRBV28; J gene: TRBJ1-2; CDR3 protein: CASSLRGNGGYTF; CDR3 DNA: TGTGCCAGCAGTTTACGGGGAAACGGTGGCTACACCTTC
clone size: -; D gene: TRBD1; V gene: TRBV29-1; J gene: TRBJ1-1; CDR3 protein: CSVGITGQGNTEAFF; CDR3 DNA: TGCAGCGTTGGTATTACTGGACAGGGGAACACTGAAGCTTTCTTT
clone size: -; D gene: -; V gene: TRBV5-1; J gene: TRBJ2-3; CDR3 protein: CASQVNRYSTDTQYF; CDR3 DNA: TGCGCCAGTCAGGTTAACAGGTATTCCACAGATACGCAGTATTTT
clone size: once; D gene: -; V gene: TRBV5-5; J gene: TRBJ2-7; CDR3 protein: CASSQQPGLLYEQYF; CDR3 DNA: TGTGCCAGCAGCCAGCAACCGGGACTTCTCTACGAGCAGTACTTC
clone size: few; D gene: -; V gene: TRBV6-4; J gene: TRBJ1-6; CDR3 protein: CASSDSSRAGSPLHF; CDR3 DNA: TGTGCCAGCAGTGACTCCTCCAGGGCTGGATCACCCCTCCACTTT
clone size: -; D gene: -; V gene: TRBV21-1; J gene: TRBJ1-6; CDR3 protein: CASSKARVASYNSPLHF; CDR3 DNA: TGTGCCAGCAGCAAAGCCAGGGTAGCTTCCTATAATTCACCCCTCCACTTT
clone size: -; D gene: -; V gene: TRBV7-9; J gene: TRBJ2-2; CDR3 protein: CASSFNRGELFF; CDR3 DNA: TGTGCCAGCAGCTTTAATCGGGGGGAGCTGTTTTTT
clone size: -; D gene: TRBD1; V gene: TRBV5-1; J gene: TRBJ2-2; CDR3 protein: CASSLAKRIRGPTGELFF; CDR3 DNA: TGCGCCAGCAGCTTGGCCAAAAGGATCAGGGGGCCAACCGGGGAGCTGTTTTTT
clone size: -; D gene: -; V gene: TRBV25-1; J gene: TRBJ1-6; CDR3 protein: CASREPPQGGLYNSPLHF; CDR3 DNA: TGTGCCAGCAGGGAGCCGCCACAGGGAGGGTTGTATAATTCACCCCTCCACTTT
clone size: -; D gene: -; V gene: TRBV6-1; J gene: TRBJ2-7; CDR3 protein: CASSGGFGGRGYEQYF; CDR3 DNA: TGTGCCAGCAGTGGAGGGTTTGGGGGCAGGGGCTACGAGCAGTACTTC
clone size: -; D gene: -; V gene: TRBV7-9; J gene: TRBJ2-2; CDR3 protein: CASSLVWPYTGELFF; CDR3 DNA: TGTGCCAGCAGCTTAGTTTGGCCCTACACCGGGGAGCTGTTTTTT
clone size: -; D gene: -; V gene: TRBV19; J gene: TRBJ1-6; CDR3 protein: CASSFDSPRPPLHNSPLHF; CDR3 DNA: TGTGCCAGTAGTTTCGACAGTCCCAGGCCCCCCCTCCATAATTCACCCCTCCACTTT
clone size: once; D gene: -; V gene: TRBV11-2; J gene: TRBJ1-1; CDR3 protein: CASSLDLTGMGDCDTEAFF; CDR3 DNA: TGTGCCAGCAGCTTAGATCTCACCGGGATGGGGGACTGTGACACTGAAGCTTTCTTT
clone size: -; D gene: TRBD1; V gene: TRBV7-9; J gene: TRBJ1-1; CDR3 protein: CASSTWDSLNTEAFF; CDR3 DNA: TGTGCCAGCTCGACGTGGGACAGTTTGAACACTGAAGCTTTCTTT
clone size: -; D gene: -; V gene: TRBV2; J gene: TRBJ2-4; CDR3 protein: CASTTGSLAKNIQYF; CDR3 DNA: TGTGCCAGCACCACAGGGAGCTTAGCCAAAAACATTCAGTACTTC
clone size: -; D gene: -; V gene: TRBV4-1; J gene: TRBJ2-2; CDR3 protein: CASSHRGHPIPELFF; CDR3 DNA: TGCGCCAGCAGCCATCGAGGACACCCAATTCCGGAGCTGTTTTTT
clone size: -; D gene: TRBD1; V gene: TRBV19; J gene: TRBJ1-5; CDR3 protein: CASSHAPGGIDNQPQHF; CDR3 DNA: TGTGCCAGTAGTCACGCTCCAGGGGGGATTGACAATCAGCCCCAGCATTTT
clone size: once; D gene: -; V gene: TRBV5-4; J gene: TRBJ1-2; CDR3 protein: CASSLGARGYTF; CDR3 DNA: TGTGCCAGCAGCTTGGGCGCTCGTGGCTACACCTTC
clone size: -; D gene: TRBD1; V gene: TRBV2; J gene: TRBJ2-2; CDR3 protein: CASSPLQSGTGGFRNTGELFF; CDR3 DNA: TGTGCCAGCAGCCCCCTACAATCCGGGACAGGGGGATTCAGGAACACCGGGGAGCTGTTTTTT
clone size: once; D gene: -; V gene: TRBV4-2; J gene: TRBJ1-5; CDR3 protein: CASSQHPGEGKGNQPQHF; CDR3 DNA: TGTGCCAGCAGCCAACACCCAGGGGAAGGAAAGGGCAATCAGCCCCAGCATTTT
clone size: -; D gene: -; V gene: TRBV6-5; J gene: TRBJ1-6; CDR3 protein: CASSYRGWSPLHF; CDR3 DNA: TGTGCCAGCAGTTATAGGGGCTGGTCACCCCTCCACTTT